Listed here is a single T cell receptor (beta chain). This clone has a handful of counts. Its cognate antigen has yet to be identified. It has no much larger one-base neighbor in the sample; base qualities were not kept. The data were taken from a study of cytomegalovirus exposure and HLA in healthy donors (TCRdb year 2017). Regarding the complete study: An earlier analysis of roughly 570 of the donors reported approximately 300 Gb of sequence data and roughly 120 million unique TCR beta sequences obtained from about 179 million T cells. Approximately 300 gigabases of sequencing data and roughly 81 million unique TCR sequences made up an early release that covered about 640 HLA-typed donors. Of the roughly 390 genotyped donors, around 81% fell in the genetic ancestry cluster associated with self-reported Caucasian donors. The aim of the study was to test whether cataloging public T cell receptors could identify signatures of past pathogen exposure. Using immunosequencing, the study profiled T cell repertoires from 666 subjects and related those repertoires to cytomegalovirus serostatus. In addition to the first cohort of 666 subjects, a separate validation cohort of approximately 110 different subjects was used. The study combined high-throughput TCR immunosequencing, statistical association of individual TCRs with disease status, and machine learning to predict cytomegalovirus infection status. A later analysis re-examined previously published TCR beta repertoires from about 700 donors and added high-resolution HLA genotyping to investigate patterns of TCR occurrence. The later analysis used no new phenotypic data to find candidate immune exposures, relying instead on TCR beta sequences and their occurrence across donors. An earlier analysis of approximately 630 of the donors applied high-throughput TCR beta sequencing to assess whether each TCR beta V gene segment acted as functional or pseudogenic. Donor age, sex, ethnicity and CMV serostatus were compiled alongside the repertoire data. In a later genetic analysis, genome-wide SNP genotypes for about 65% of the 666 donors were used, and that subset was treated as a discovery cohort. Every discovery cohort repertoire had been produced on one sequencing platform. Class I and class II HLA loci were covered by the typing at four-digit resolution. The number of donors typed differed by locus, with 629-630 for A, B, C, DRB1 and DQB1, around 520 for DQA1, about 610 for DPA1, and roughly 450 for DPB1. Several DR-DQ haplotypes were handled as single units for association and clustering, since linkage in the cohort was strong. Among some 400 genotyped donors of the cohort, an average of 235,054 unique TCR beta nucleotide sequences were sequenced per donor, roughly a sixth of them non-productive.

The paper as a whole reports these results and caveats: A further reported finding was that TCR beta sequences accurately predicted the HLA-A and HLA-B alleles for most subjects in the first cohort. In a later analysis, HLA-associated TCR beta chains showed more clonal expansion and lower generation probabilities than non-associated chains that were equally common. A cluster of highly shared sequence variants was judged likely to be a technical artifact of the sequencing pipeline. Correlated functional status among segregating V segments might reflect linkage disequilibrium, but an unknown experimental factor could not be ruled out. CMV serostatus was the only immune exposure information available for the cohort. In both the original and validation cohorts, the classifier was reported to diagnose cytomegalovirus status with high specificity and sensitivity. When HLA alleles, especially DR and DQ, strongly co-occurred, attributing TCR associations to individual alleles was difficult. Because HLA typing was unavailable for some donors at each locus, only the typed subset was used in association tests. Because the 87-base-pair reads could not distinguish some IMGT-functional V segments, including TRBV6-2 and TRBV6-3, those segments were excluded. Most TCR sequences were observed very rarely across donors, whereas some public TCRs were present in many individuals. This cohort had only TCR beta chains sequenced, and the lack of alpha or paired-chain data limited which features could be detected. A few of the identified cytomegalovirus-associated TCR beta chains were confirmed in vitro to be specific for cytomegalovirus antigens. The authors suggested that the approach could potentially be generalized to other disease states and immunological phenotypes. According to a later genetic analysis, donors in an Asian-associated ancestry cluster had fewer N-insertions in productive TCRs than the approximately 700-donor mean. Because counts were too low, seventeen rarely observed V segments, including chromosome 9 orphons, were excluded from the earlier analysis of around 590 of the donors. Specific HLA alleles were associated with 15,000 to 20,000 TCR beta sequences at a false discovery rate of 0.05 in a later analysis. A total of fewer than 200 TCR beta chains were listed by the study as associated with cytomegalovirus. In a later analysis, the rate of TCR association differed among HLA loci, with DRB1 alleles having the most associated TCRs and HLA-C alleles having the fewest. In an earlier analysis of around 600 of the donors, most TCR beta V segments appeared in productive rearrangements about 87% or about 30% of the time, broadly matching IMGT annotations. Presence/absence analyses assumed roughly uniform sequencing depth across donors, an assumption that may not hold. In a later analysis, most CMV-associated TCR beta chains were found to appear HLA-restricted, with HLA associations seemingly driven largely by CMV exposure. In a later genetic analysis, a missense DCLRE1C variant was associated with V-gene and J-gene trimming of TCR beta chains, and the association was replicated in an independent cohort. In a later analysis, several top co-occurrence clusters were reported to appear linked to parvovirus B19, influenza, CMV and Epstein-Barr virus.

Libraries were constructed by the immunoSEQ multiplex PCR assay. The multiplex PCR relied on a mix of 60 forward primers for TCR Vbeta segments and 13 reverse primers for TCR Jbeta segments. The CDR3 region of rearranged TCR beta genes was amplified from genomic DNA with a multiplex PCR assay. The Illumina HiSeq System was used to sequence the amplified TCR beta libraries as 87-base-pair reads. Under the source paper's analysis protocol: A later analysis counted approximately 76 million unique TCR beta chains across the approximately 700 repertoires, and roughly 10 million of these chains were shared by at least two donors. Raw reads were error-corrected and collapsed into unique sequences with a nearest-neighbor algorithm that merged closely related sequences to remove PCR and sequencing errors. To assign V, D and J gene segments, CDR3 sequences were aligned to IMGT reference sequences. For a sequence to be retained, a match of at least six nucleotides to both a V gene segment and a J gene segment was required. A rearrangement counted as productive if the CDR3 had no stop codons and remained in frame with V and J, and every other rearrangement counted as non-productive. Following IMGT convention, CDR3 was defined as the stretch from the second conserved V-encoded cysteine to the conserved J-encoded phenylalanine. The earlier analysis of approximately 500 of the donors excluded sequences that lacked an unambiguous match to a single V gene segment. In an earlier analysis of some 590 of the donors, a V segment was called functional when productive rearrangements were above 56.7%, and segregating when the standard deviation between donors exceeded 5%. To diagnose cytomegalovirus status from the catalog of TCR beta chain sequences, a statistical classification framework was built. A later analysis assigned V and J genes by comparing TCR nucleotide sequences with IMGT/GENE-DB human TR gene sequences. In a later analysis, CDR3 sequences and most-parsimonious VDJ recombination scenarios were assigned using the TCRdist pipeline. In a later analysis, each TCR beta chain was defined by its CDR3 amino acid sequence together with its V-gene family, and reads without a unique V-gene family were excluded. In a later analysis, around 650 highly shared, low-generation-probability nucleotide sequences were removed to address suspected cross-contamination and a sequencing artifact. A later analysis calculated a clonal expansion index for each public chain from normalized within-repertoire ranks of inferred template counts. A later analysis computed generation probabilities with a VDJ recombination model fitted to out-of-frame rearrangements, and checked the results against IGoR. In a later analysis, hypergeometric tests were used to score TCR-TCR, TCR-HLA and TCR-CMV co-occurrence, with a repertoire-size bias correction applied to TCR pairs. To estimate false discovery rates, a later analysis permuted the HLA or CMV assignments 20 times. In a later analysis, co-occurring TCRs were grouped using DBSCAN, and TCRdist sequence similarity was added for clustering within HLA-allele-positive subsets. Repertoires with fewer than 30,000 or more than 120,000 public chains, plus five repertoires with anomalous nucleotide sharing, were excluded from co-occurrence clustering. The immuneACCESS repertoire file appears here via TCRdb, limited to in-frame rearrangements. These files lack a portion of the clones; in checked studies, under half of the deficit traces to unresolved V genes, and the cause of the others is not known. For V, J and clone size, that table is used; D and trimming come from the DNA. The sample records about 80,000 clones, approximately 67% of which are singletons. The top ten constitute 3.5% to 4.5% of the sample.

The cohort was made up of about 670 healthy bone marrow donors. At the time of sampling, every cohort member was nominally healthy, though immune exposures that went unrecorded were likely present. The donor tested CMV seropositive and was one of the 289 seropositive cohort members. A peripheral blood sample was provided by each donor, and peripheral blood mononuclear cells were used for TCR beta sequencing. Genomic DNA was extracted from the blood cell samples with the Qiagen DNeasy Blood Extraction Kit. Taken from the germline V gene (reference sequence), the CDR1 and CDR2 loops are SGHNT and YYREEE. Relative to germline, V is 4 bases shorter and J is 0 bases shorter, with 10 bases between their ends. From its cysteine to its phenylalanine, the CDR3 spans 15 amino acids. Only the CDR3 portion is preserved as DNA: 45 bases, with reading frame beginning at the first base.

The sequenced material came from PBMCs. The TCR sequence derives from a male donor in good health and CMV-seropositive. This chain joins TRBV5-4 to TRBJ2-2; matching of 5 bases hints at TRBD1 as the D gene. The DNA sequence follows: TGTGCCAGCAGCATTGGACAAGCGAACACCGGGGAGCTGTTTTTT. This yields the protein CASSIGQANTGELFF.